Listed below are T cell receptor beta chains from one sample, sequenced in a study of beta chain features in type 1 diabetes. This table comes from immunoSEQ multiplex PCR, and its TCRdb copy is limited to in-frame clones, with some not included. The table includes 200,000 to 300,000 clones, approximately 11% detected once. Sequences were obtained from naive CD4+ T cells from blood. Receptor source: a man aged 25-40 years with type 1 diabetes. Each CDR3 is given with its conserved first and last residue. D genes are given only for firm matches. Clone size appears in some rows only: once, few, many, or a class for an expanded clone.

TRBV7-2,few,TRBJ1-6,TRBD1,CASRLTGGNSPLHF,TGTGCCAGCAGGTTAACAGGGGGAAATTCACCCCTCCACTTT
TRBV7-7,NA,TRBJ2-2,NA,CASSAGFGELFF,TGTGCTAGCAGCGCAGGGTTCGGGGAGCTGTTTTTT
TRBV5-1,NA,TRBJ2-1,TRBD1,CASSPGQGDEQFF,TGCGCCAGCAGCCCCGGACAGGGCGATGAGCAGTTCTTC
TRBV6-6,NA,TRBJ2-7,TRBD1,CASSSPSGTVVYEQYF,TGTGCCAGCAGTTCCCCCTCCGGGACAGTGGTCTACGAGCAGTACTTC
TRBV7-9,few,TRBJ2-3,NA,CASSLASSSIADTQYF,TGTGCCAGCAGCTTAGCGTCGTCTAGCATAGCAGATACGCAGTATTTT
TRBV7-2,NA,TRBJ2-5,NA,CASSRWRSQETQYF,TGTGCCAGCAGCCGTTGGCGGTCCCAGGAGACCCAGTACTTC
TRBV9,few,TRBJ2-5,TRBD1,CASSVGTGARETQYF,TGTGCCAGCAGCGTAGGGACAGGGGCTCGAGAGACCCAGTACTTC
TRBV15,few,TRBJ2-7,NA,CATSRDTAGEEQYF,TGTGCCACCAGCAGAGATACCGCAGGGGAGGAGCAGTACTTC
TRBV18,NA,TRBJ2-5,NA,CASSQPGLTETQYF,TGTGCCAGCTCACAACCGGGACTCACGGAGACCCAGTACTTC
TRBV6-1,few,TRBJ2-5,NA,CAGRGVGGRETQYF,TGTGCCGGCCGAGGTGTCGGAGGTCGGGAGACCCAGTACTTC
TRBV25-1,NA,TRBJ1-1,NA,CASSDPSRGDTEAFF,TGTGCCAGCAGTGACCCGAGCAGGGGAGACACTGAAGCTTTCTTT
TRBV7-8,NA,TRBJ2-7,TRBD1,CASSLERGQGSYEQYF,TGTGCCAGCAGCTTAGAGCGAGGACAGGGTAGTTACGAGCAGTACTTC
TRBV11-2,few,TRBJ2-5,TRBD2,CASGRTSGGQETQYF,TGTGCCAGCGGCAGGACTAGCGGGGGGCAAGAGACCCAGTACTTC
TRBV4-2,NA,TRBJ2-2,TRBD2,CASSQASGGGAGELFF,TGTGCCAGCAGCCAAGCCTCCGGCGGGGGTGCCGGGGAGCTGTTTTTT
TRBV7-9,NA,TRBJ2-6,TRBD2,CAIGGAAGANVLTF,TGTGCCATCGGGGGGGCAGCCGGGGCCAACGTCCTGACTTTC
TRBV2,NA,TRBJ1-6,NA,CASSADRSSYNSPLHF,TGTGCCAGCAGTGCGGACAGAAGCTCCTATAATTCACCCCTCCACTTT
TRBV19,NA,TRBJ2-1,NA,CASSPQGPNEQFF,TGTGCCAGTAGTCCTCAGGGTCCGAATGAGCAGTTCTTC
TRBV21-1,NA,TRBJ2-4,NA,CASSIWTGDVIQYF,TGTGCCAGCAGCATCTGGACGGGAGACGTCATTCAGTACTTC
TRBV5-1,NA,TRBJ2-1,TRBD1,CASSPGQGAPYNEQFF,TGCGCCAGCAGCCCGGGACAGGGGGCGCCTTACAATGAGCAGTTCTTC
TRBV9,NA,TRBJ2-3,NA,CASSVDGGGDTQYF,TGTGCCAGCAGCGTAGACGGGGGTGGAGATACGCAGTATTTT
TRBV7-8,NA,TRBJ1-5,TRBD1,CASSLTGTYQPQHF,TGTGCCAGCAGCTTGACAGGGACCTATCAGCCCCAGCATTTT
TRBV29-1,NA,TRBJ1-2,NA,CSVVGEGDYGYTF,TGCAGCGTTGTGGGGGAGGGAGACTATGGCTACACCTTC
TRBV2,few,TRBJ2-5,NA,CASSELLKETQYF,TGTGCCAGCAGTGAATTACTTAAAGAGACCCAGTACTTC
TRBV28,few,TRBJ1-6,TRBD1,CASKGGNNSPLHF,TGTGCCAGCAAAGGGGGCAATAATTCACCCCTCCACTTT
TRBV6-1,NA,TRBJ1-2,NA,CASSESGSSLYGYTF,TGTGCCAGCAGTGAGTCCGGGAGTTCCCTCTATGGCTACACCTTC
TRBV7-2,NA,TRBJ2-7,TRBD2,CASSIWTSGSYEQYF,TGTGCCAGCAGCATATGGACTAGCGGGTCCTACGAGCAGTACTTC
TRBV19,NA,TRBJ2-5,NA,CASSEETQYF,TGTGCCAGTAGCGAAGAGACCCAGTACTTC
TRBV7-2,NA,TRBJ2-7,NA,CASSYRNLGEQYF,TGTGCCAGCAGCTACAGGAATTTGGGCGAGCAGTACTTC
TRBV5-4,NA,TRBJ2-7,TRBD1,CASSSQGARSYEQYF,TGTGCCAGCAGTTCTCAGGGGGCCCGATCCTACGAGCAGTACTTC